This T cell receptor beta chain was identified in a study of Ad26.COV2.S vaccination and SARS-CoV-2 variants. Findings and limits, study-wide: Compared with placebo recipients, vaccine recipients had higher spike-specific TCR breadth. Participants given vaccine showed non-spike TCR breadth similar to that of placebo recipients.

Concerning this clone itself: The target antigen is unknown.

The CDR3 has 14 amino acids. Germline V gives CDR1 LNHDA, CDR2 SQIVND (reference sequence). Trimming pared 9 bases from V and 0 bases from J, leaving 14 bases between. Sequencing was performed with immunoSEQ multiplex PCR; in TCRdb, only in-frame clones are kept and a portion is missing. The table shows some 390,000 clones, with less than 90% occurring only once. Documented treatment: about 20 received Ad26.COV2.S at low or high dose, single or two shots; about 5 received placebo; per-sample allocation not given. Each sample was drawn 63 days after the first injection (of vaccine or placebo). Wuhan-strain SARS-CoV-2 spike was expressed by the Ad26 vector that made up the vaccine.

Here the sequenced sample was peripheral blood, taken in a trial of Ad26.COV2.S vaccine versus placebo. The origin of this receptor is a person between 18 and 65 years old who received the Ad26.COV2.S COVID-19 vaccine or a placebo. V and J are TRBV19 and TRBJ1-1; perhaps TRBD1 as D (6 bases). The CDR3 DNA reads as TGTGCCAGGAAGACGGACAGCATGAACACTGAAGCTTTCTTT. Residues: CARKTDSMNTEAFF.